This T cell receptor (beta chain) derives from a study of blood T cell repertoires in COVID-19. At the level of the study: The origin of the acute and convalescent COVID-19 samples was the United States, Italy and Spain. T cells, B-cell-depleted T cells, or PBMCs provided the cDNA or gDNA that served as material.

The method was immunoSEQ multiplex PCR; TCRdb's version includes in-frame clones alone and lacks a portion of them. Among about 85,000 clones listed, roughly 84% were seen once. The ends lost 8 bases at V and 1 base at J; junction bases unmatched: 10. The CDR3 has 17 amino acids. Germline lookup yields CDR1 MDHEN and CDR2 SYDVKM. This clone was seen a few times. The chain is built from TRBV28 and TRBJ1-5; 11 bases fit TRBD1. This sequence originates from a man aged 55 to 70 with acute or convalescent COVID-19. The sequenced sample was peripheral blood. The CDR3 protein is CASLSSRDRGSNQPQHF. The CDR3, as DNA: TGTGCCAGCCTTTCATCCCGGGACAGGGGGAGCAATCAGCCCCAGCATTTT. Combining the CDR3 with reference TRBV28 and TRBJ1-5 gives the whole variable domain DVKVTQSSRYLVKRTGEKVFLECVQDMDHENMFWYRQDPGLGLRLIYFSYDVKMKEKGDIPEGYSVSREKKERFSLILESASTNQTSMYLCASLSSRDRGSNQPQHFGDGTRLSIL.